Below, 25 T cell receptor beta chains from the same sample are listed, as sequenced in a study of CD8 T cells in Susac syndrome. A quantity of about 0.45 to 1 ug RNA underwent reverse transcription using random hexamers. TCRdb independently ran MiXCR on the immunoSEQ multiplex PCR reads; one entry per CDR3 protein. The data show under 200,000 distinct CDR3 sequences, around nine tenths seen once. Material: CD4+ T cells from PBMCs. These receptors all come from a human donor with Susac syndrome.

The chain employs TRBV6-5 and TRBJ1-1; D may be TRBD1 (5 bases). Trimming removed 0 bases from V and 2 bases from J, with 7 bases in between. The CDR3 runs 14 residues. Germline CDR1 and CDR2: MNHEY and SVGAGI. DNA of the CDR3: TGTGCCAGCAGTTACTCCAGGGATAACACTGAAGCTTTCTTT. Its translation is CASSYSRDNTEAFF.

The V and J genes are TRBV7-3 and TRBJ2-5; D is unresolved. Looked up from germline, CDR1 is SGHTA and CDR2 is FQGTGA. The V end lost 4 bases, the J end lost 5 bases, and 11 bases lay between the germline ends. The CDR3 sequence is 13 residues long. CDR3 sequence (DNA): TGTGCCAGCAGCTCGCATTTTGGGGAGACCCAGTACTTC. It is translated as CASSSHFGETQYF.

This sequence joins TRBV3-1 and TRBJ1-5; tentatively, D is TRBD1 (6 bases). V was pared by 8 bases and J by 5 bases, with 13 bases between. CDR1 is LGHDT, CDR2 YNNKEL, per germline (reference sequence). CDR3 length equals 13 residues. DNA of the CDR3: TGTGCCAGCGGATTACAGGGAGATCAGCCCCAGCATTTT. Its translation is CASGLQGDQPQHF.

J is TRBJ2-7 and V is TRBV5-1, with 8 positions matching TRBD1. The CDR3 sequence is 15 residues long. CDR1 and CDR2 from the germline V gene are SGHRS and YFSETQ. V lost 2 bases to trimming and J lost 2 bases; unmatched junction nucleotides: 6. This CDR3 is CASSFVTGGPYEQYF. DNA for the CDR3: TGCGCCAGCAGCTTTGTCACAGGGGGGCCCTACGAGCAGTACTTC.

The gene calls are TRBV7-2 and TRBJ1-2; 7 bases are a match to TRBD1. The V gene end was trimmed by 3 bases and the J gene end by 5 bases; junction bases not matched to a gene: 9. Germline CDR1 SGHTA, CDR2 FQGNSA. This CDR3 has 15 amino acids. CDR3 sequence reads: CASSLGGTAKYGYTF. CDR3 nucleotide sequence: TGTGCCAGCAGCTTGGGGGGGACAGCCAAATATGGCTACACCTTC. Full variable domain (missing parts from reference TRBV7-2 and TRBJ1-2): GAGVSQSPSNKVTEKGKDVELRCDPISGHTALYWYRQSLGQGLEFLIYFQGNSAPDKSGLPSDRFSAERTGGSVSTLTIQRTQQEDSAVYLCASSLGGTAKYGYTFGSGTRLTVV.

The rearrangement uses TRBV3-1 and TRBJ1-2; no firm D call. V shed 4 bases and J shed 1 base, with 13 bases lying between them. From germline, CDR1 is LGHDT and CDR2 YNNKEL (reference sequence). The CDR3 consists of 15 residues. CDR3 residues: CASSLDWSGNYGYTF. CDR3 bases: TGTGCCAGCAGCCTCGATTGGTCGGGTAACTATGGCTACACCTTC.

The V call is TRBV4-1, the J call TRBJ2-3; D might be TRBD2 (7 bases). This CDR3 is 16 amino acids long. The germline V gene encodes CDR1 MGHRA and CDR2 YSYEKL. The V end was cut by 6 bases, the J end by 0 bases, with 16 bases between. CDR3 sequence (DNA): TGCGCCAGCAGGAGAGGGGGGGGCCAGAGCACAGATACGCAGTATTTT. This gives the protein CASRRGGGQSTDTQYF.

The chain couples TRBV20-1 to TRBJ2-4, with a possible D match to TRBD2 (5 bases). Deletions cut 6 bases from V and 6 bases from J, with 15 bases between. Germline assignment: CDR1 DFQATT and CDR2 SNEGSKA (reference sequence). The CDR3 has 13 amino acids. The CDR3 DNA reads TGCAGTGCCGATATGATCGGGATAAACATTCAGTACTTC. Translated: CSADMIGINIQYF.

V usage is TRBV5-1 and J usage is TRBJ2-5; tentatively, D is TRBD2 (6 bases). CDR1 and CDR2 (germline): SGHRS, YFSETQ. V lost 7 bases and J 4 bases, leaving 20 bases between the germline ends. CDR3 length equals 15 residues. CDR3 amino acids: CASAAGGTAGETQYF. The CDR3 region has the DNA TGCGCCAGCGCTGCGGGCGGGACGGCTGGAGAGACCCAGTACTTC. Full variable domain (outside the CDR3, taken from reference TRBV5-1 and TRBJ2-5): KAGVTQTPRYLIKTRGQQVTLSCSPISGHRSVSWYQQTPGQGLQFLFEYFSETQRNKGNFPGRFSGRQFSNSRSEMNVSTLELGDSALYLCASAAGGTAGETQYFGPGTRLLVL.

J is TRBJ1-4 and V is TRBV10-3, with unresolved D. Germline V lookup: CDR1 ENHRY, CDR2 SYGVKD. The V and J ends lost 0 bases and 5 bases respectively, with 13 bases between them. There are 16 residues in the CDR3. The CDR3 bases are TGTGCCATCAGTGAGTCTAAAGGCCGACTAAATGAAAAACTGTTTTTT. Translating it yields CAISESKGRLNEKLFF.

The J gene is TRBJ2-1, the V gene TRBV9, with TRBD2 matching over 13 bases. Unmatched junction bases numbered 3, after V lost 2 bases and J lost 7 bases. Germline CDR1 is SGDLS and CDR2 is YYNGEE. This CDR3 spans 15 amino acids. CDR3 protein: CASSVGLAGTNEQFF. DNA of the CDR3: TGTGCCAGCAGCGTGGGACTAGCGGGAACTAATGAGCAGTTCTTC.

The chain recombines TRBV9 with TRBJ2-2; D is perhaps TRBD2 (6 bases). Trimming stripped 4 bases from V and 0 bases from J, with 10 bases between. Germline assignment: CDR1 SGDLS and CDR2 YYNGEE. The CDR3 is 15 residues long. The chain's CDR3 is CASSLGGANTGELFF. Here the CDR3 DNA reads TGTGCCAGCAGCCTAGGAGGGGCGAACACCGGGGAGCTGTTTTTT.

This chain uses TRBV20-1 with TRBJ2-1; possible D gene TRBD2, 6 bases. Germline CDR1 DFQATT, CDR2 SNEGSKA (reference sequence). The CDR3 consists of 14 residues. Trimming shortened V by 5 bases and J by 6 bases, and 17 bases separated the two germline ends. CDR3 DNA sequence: TGCAGTGCTGACCCTCCGGGACTTCTCAATGAGCAGTTCTTC. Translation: CSADPPGLLNEQFF.

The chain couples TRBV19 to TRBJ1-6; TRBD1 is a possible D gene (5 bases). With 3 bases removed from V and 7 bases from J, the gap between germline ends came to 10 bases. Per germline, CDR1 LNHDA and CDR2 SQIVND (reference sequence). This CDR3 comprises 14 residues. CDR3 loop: CASSMWGENSPLHF. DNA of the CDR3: TGTGCCAGTAGTATGTGGGGGGAGAATTCACCCCTCCACTTT.

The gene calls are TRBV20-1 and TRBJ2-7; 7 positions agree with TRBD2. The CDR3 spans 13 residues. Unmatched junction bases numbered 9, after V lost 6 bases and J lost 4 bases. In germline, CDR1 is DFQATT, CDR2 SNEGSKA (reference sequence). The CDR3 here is CSAADLAVYEQYF. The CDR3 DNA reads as TGCAGTGCCGCCGACCTAGCGGTGTACGAGCAGTACTTC.

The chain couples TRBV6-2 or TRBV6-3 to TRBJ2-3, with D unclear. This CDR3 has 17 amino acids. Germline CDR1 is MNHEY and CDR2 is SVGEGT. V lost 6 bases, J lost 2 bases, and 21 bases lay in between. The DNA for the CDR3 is TGTGCCAGCAGACAAGGTGTAAGGTTGGGTTCCACAGATACGCAGTATTTT. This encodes CASRQGVRLGSTDTQYF.

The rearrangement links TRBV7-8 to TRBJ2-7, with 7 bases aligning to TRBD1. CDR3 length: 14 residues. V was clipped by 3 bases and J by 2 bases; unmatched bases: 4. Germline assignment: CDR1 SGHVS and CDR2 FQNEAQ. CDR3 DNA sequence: TGTGCCAGCAGCTTTAGGGGGCAGACCTACGAGCAGTACTTC. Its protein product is CASSFRGQTYEQYF.

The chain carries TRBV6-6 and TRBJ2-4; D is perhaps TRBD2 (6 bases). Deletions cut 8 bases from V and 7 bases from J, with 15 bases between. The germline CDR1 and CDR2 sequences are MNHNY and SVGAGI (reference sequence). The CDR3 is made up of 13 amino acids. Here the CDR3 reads CASDLGGRNIQYF. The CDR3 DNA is TGTGCCAGCGACCTCGGGGGTAGGAACATTCAGTACTTC.

Here the CDR3 DNA reads TGTGCCAGCAGTACCCCAATGGAGCAGTTCTTC. This codes for CASSTPMEQFF. The chain combines TRBV28 with TRBJ2-1; D is uncertain. V dropped 5 bases and J dropped 10 bases, with 9 bases sitting between them. CDR3 length equals 11 residues. Germline loops: CDR1 MDHEN, CDR2 SYDVKM.

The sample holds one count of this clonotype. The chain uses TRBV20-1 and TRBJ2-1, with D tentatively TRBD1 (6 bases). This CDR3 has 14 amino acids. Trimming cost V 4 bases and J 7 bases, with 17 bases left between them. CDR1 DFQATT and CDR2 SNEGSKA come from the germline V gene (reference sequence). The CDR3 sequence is CSATPYDRHNEQFF. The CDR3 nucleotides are TGCAGTGCTACCCCCTACGACAGGCATAATGAGCAGTTCTTC.

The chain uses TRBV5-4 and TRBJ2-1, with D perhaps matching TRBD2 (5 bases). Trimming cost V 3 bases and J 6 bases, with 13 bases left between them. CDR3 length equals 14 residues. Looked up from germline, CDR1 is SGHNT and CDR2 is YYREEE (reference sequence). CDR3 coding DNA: TGTGCCAGCAGCTCGGAACTAGTCTTCAATGAGCAGTTCTTC. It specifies CASSSELVFNEQFF. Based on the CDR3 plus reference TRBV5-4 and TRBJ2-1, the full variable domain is ETGVTQSPTHLIKTRGQQVTLRCSSQSGHNTVSWYQQALGQGPQFIFQYYREEENGRGNFPPRFSGLQFPNYSSELNVNALELDDSALYLCASSSELVFNEQFFGPGTRLTVL.

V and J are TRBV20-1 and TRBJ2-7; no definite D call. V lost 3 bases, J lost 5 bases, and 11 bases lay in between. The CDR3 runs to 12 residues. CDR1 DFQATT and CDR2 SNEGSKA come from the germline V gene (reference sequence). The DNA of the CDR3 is TGCAGTGCTAGTTCTCCCCTCCACGAGCAGTACTTC. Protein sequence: CSASSPLHEQYF.

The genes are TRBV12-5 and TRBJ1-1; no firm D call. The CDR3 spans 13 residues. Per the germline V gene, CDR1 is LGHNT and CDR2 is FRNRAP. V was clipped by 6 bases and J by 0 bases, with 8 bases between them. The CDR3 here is CASGWALNTEAFF. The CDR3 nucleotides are TGTGCTAGTGGCTGGGCCTTGAACACTGAAGCTTTCTTT.

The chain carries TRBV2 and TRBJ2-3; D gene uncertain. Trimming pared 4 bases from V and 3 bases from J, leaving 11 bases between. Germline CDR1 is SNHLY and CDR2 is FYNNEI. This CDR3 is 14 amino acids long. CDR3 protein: CASSVRETTDTQYF. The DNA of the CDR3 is TGTGCCAGCAGTGTAAGAGAAACAACAGATACGCAGTATTTT.

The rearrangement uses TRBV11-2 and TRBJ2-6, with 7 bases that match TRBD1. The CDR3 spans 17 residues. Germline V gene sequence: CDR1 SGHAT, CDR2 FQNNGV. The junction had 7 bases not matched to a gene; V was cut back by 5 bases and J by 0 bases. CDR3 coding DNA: TGTGCCAGCAGCCCCAGACAGGGAATCTCTGGGGCCAACGTCCTGACTTTC. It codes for CASSPRQGISGANVLTF.